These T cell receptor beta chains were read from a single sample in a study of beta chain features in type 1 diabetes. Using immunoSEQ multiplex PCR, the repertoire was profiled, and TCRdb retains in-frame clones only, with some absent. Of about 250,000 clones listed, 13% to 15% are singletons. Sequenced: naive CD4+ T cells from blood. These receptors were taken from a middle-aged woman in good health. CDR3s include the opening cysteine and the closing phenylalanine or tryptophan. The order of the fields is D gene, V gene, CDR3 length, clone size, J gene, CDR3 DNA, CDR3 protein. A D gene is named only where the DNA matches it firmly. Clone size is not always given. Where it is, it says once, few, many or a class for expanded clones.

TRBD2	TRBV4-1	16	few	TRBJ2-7	TGCGCCAGCAGCCAAGAACGGCCCGGGGGGTCCTACGAGCAGTACTTC	CASSQERPGGSYEQYF
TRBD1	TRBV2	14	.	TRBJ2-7	TGTGCCAGCAGCCGGGACAGGGGAACCTACGAGCAGTACTTC	CASSRDRGTYEQYF
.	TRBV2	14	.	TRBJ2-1	TGTGCCAGCAGATCCTCCTATATTTACAATGAGCAGTTCTTC	CASRSSYIYNEQFF
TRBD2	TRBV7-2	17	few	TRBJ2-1	TGTGCCAGCAGCCTCAGATCCGCTAGCGGGGTGGTCAATGAGCAGTTCTTC	CASSLRSASGVVNEQFF
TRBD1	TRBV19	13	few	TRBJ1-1	TGTGCCACCAAAGGACAGGCCAACACTGAAGCTTTCTTT	CATKGQANTEAFF
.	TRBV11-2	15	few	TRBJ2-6	TGTGCCAGCAGCTCGTCGGGGTCTGGGGCCAACGTCCTGACTTTC	CASSSSGSGANVLTF
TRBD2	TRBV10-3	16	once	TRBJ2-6	TGTGCCATCGGACTAGCGGGGGACTCTGGGGCCAACGTCCTGACTTTC	CAIGLAGDSGANVLTF
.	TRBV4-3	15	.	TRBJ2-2	TGCGCCAGCAGCCAAGATCCACTCAACACCGGGGAGCTGTTTTTT	CASSQDPLNTGELFF
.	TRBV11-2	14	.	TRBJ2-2	TGTGCCAGCAGCTTACGGGACTTCACCGGGGAGCTGTTTTTT	CASSLRDFTGELFF
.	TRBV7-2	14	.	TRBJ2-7	TGTGCCAGCAGCTTAGTCGCAGTACCCCACGAGCAGTACTTC	CASSLVAVPHEQYF
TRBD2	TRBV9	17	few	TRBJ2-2	TGTGCCAGCAGCGTAGCTCTGGGGGGGTCCAACACCGGGGAGCTGTTTTTT	CASSVALGGSNTGELFF
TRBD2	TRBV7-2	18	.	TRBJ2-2	TGTGCCAGCAGCTTATACCCGGGGAGGGTAGCACGGAGCGGGGAGCTGTTTTTT	CASSLYPGRVARSGELFF
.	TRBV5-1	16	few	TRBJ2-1	TGCGCCAGCAGCTTGGCCACTGGGGGCGCGCTTTATGAGCAGTTCTTC	CASSLATGGALYEQFF
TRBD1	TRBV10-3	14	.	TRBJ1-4	TGTGCCATCAGTAAGGACAGGGGAACCGAAAAACTGTTTTTT	CAISKDRGTEKLFF
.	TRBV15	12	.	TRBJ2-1	TGTGCCACCAGCAGAGTGACGGAGGTACAGTTCTTC	CATSRVTEVQFF
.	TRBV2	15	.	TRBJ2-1	TGTGCCAGCAGTGAGGAGTCGGGGTTTTTTGGTGAGCAGTTCTTC	CASSEESGFFGEQFF
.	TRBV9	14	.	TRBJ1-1	TGTGCCAGCAGCGTAGGAGATTTGAACACTGAAGCTTTCTTT	CASSVGDLNTEAFF
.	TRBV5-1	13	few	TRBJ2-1	TGCGCCAGCAGCCTCGTCCCCTACAATGAGCAGTTCTTC	CASSLVPYNEQFF
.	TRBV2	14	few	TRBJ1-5	TGTGCCAGCAGTGAGGGTAGGCAGGTGCAGCCCCAGCATTTT	CASSEGRQVQPQHF
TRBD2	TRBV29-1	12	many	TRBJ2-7	TGCAGCGTTGGCGGGGGTCAATACGAGCAGTACTTC	CSVGGGQYEQYF
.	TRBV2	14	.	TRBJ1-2	TGTGCCAGCAGTGAAGCAGGGGTTAACTATGGCTACACCTTC	CASSEAGVNYGYTF
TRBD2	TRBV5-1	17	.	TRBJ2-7	TGCGCCAGCAGCTTGGCCCCTAGCGGGGGAAGCTCCTACGAGCAGTACTTC	CASSLAPSGGSSYEQYF
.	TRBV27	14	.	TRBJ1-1	TGTGCCAGCAGTTTAACGGGGGGCTACACTGAAGCTTTCTTT	CASSLTGGYTEAFF
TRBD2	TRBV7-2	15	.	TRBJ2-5	TGTGCCAGCAGCATCCGGGGGACTAGTAAAGAGACCCAGTACTTC	CASSIRGTSKETQYF
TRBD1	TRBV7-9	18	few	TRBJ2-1	TGTGCCAGCAGCTTAGGCCATCTGACAGGGGATAACTACAATGAGCAGTTCTTC	CASSLGHLTGDNYNEQFF
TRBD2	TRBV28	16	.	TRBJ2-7	TGTGCCAGCAGTTTAAATGGCGCCGGGAGGAACTACGAGCAGTACTTC	CASSLNGAGRNYEQYF
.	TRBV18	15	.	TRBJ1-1	TGTGCCAGCTCACCACTTTGGACAGCGAACACTGAAGCTTTCTTT	CASSPLWTANTEAFF
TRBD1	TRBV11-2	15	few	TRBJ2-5	TGTGCCAGCAGCCGGACAGGGAGTAGGCAAGAGACCCAGTACTTC	CASSRTGSRQETQYF
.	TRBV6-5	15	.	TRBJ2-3	TGTGCCAGCAGTTACTCGATTACTAGCACAGATACGCAGTATTTT	CASSYSITSTDTQYF
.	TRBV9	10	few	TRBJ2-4	TGTGCCAGCCGCTGGGCCATTCAGTACTTC	CASRWAIQYF
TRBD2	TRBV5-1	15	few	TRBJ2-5	TGCGCCAGCGGTCTATCGACTAGCGGTCTGGAGACCCAGTACTTC	CASGLSTSGLETQYF
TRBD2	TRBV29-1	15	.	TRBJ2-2	TGCAGCGTCCTATCGGGGGGGGCCGGAACCGGGGAGCTGTTTTTT	CSVLSGGAGTGELFF
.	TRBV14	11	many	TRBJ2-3	TGTGCCAGCAGCCAGCACTATCCGCAGTATTTT	CASSQHYPQYF
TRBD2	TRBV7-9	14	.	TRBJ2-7	TGTGCCAGCAGCCTAGCGGGGGGGACCTACGAGCAGTACTTC	CASSLAGGTYEQYF
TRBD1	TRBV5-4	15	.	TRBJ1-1	TGTGCCAGCAGCCCCCAGGACAGGGACGGGACTGAAGCTTTCTTT	CASSPQDRDGTEAFF
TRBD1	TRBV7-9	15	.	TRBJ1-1	TGTGCCAGCAGCTTCCGGGACAGGGGGAACACTGAAGCTTTCTTT	CASSFRDRGNTEAFF
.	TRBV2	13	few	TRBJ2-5	TGTGCCAGCAGCCCCCGCAGGAGGGAGACCCAGTACTTC	CASSPRRRETQYF
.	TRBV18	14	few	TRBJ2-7	TGTGCCAGCTCACCACTTACGGGCTCCTACGAGCAGTACTTC	CASSPLTGSYEQYF
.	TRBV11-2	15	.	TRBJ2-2	TGTGCCAGCAGTTTTGGGGGACATATGACCGGGGAGCTGTTTTTT	CASSFGGHMTGELFF
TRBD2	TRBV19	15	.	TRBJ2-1	TGTGCCAGTAGCAATAGCGGGGGGGCCTCGCATGAGCAGTTCTTC	CASSNSGGASHEQFF